The rows below give T cell receptor beta chains drawn from one sample of a study of blood T cell repertoires in COVID-19. Sequencing was performed with immunoSEQ multiplex PCR; in TCRdb, only in-frame clones are kept and a portion is missing. The repertoire consists of about 360,000 clones, with around 87% occurring once and the leading ten covering over 2.5%. Material: peripheral blood. Receptors were obtained from a human donor in a cohort sampled during active COVID-19. CDR3s include the opening cysteine and the closing phenylalanine or tryptophan. A D gene is named only where the DNA matches it firmly. A row's size may be missing; if present it is once, few, many or a size class.

V gene: TRBV2; D gene: TRBD1; J gene: TRBJ2-2; clone size: -; CDR3 DNA: TGTGCCAGCCGGGACAGGGTACCCACCGGGGAGCTGTTTTTT; CDR3 protein: CASRDRVPTGELFF
V gene: TRBV7-9; D gene: -; J gene: TRBJ2-4; clone size: -; CDR3 DNA: TGTGCCAGCAGCTCGGACAGCCTTCAGTACTTC; CDR3 protein: CASSSDSLQYF
V gene: TRBV2; D gene: -; J gene: TRBJ2-7; clone size: -; CDR3 DNA: TGTGCCAGCAGTAGCGAACCCTACGAGCAGTACTTC; CDR3 protein: CASSSEPYEQYF
V gene: TRBV7-9; D gene: TRBD2; J gene: TRBJ2-7; clone size: -; CDR3 DNA: TGTGCCAGCAGCTTAAGTGGACTAGCGGCATACGAGCAGTACTTC; CDR3 protein: CASSLSGLAAYEQYF
V gene: TRBV15; D gene: TRBD2; J gene: TRBJ2-1; clone size: -; CDR3 DNA: TGTGCCACCAGCAGAGCCCCCGGGACTAGTCCTCCTGAGCAGTTCTTC; CDR3 protein: CATSRAPGTSPPEQFF
V gene: TRBV19; D gene: TRBD1; J gene: TRBJ1-4; clone size: -; CDR3 DNA: TGTGCCAGTAGTCCCGGCCGGACAGGGGGCGATGAAAAACTGTTTTTT; CDR3 protein: CASSPGRTGGDEKLFF
V gene: TRBV2; D gene: -; J gene: TRBJ2-3; clone size: -; CDR3 DNA: TGTGCCAGCAAGGGGGTATCTAGCACAGATACGCAGTATTTT; CDR3 protein: CASKGVSSTDTQYF
V gene: TRBV4-1; D gene: -; J gene: TRBJ2-5; clone size: -; CDR3 DNA: TGCGCCAGCAGCCAAGTCGAAGGGGGCGGCGGGGCGGGGGAGACCCAGTACTTC; CDR3 protein: CASSQVEGGGGAGETQYF
V gene: TRBV9; D gene: TRBD2; J gene: TRBJ2-1; clone size: many; CDR3 DNA: TGTGCCAGCAGCGTCCCGCTAGCGGGGGGGGACAATGAGCAGTTCTTC; CDR3 protein: CASSVPLAGGDNEQFF
V gene: TRBV3-1/TRBV3-2; D gene: -; J gene: TRBJ2-7; clone size: -; CDR3 DNA: TGTGCCAGCAGCCTGCGGGGGCGCTCCTACGAGCAGTACTTC; CDR3 protein: CASSLRGRSYEQYF
V gene: TRBV5-5; D gene: -; J gene: TRBJ2-3; clone size: -; CDR3 DNA: TGTGCCAGCAGCTTGGGGCCGGGAGACACAGATACGCAGTATTTT; CDR3 protein: CASSLGPGDTDTQYF
V gene: TRBV5-1; D gene: -; J gene: TRBJ1-1; clone size: -; CDR3 DNA: TGCGCCAGCAGCTTGGGACAGCCAGGCGACACTGAAGCTTTCTTT; CDR3 protein: CASSLGQPGDTEAFF
V gene: TRBV28; D gene: -; J gene: TRBJ1-6; clone size: once; CDR3 DNA: TGTGCCAGCAGGGGCTATGTACCCAATTCACCCCTCCACTTT; CDR3 protein: CASRGYVPNSPLHF
V gene: TRBV19; D gene: TRBD1; J gene: TRBJ2-1; clone size: -; CDR3 DNA: TGTGCCAGTAGTTTCGACAGGGCCGGGGAGCAGTTCTTC; CDR3 protein: CASSFDRAGEQFF
V gene: TRBV19; D gene: TRBD2; J gene: TRBJ2-3; clone size: -; CDR3 DNA: TGTGCCAGTACCCCGCGGGAGGGGAGCACAGATACGCAGTATTTT; CDR3 protein: CASTPREGSTDTQYF
V gene: TRBV14; D gene: -; J gene: TRBJ1-2; clone size: -; CDR3 DNA: TGTGCCAGCAGTCCCGGCTCTGGACAGACTAACTATGGCTACACCTTC; CDR3 protein: CASSPGSGQTNYGYTF
V gene: TRBV19; D gene: TRBD2; J gene: TRBJ2-1; clone size: -; CDR3 DNA: TGTGCCAGTAAGCGGGGGGATTGGAATGAGCAGTTCTTC; CDR3 protein: CASKRGDWNEQFF
V gene: TRBV24-1; D gene: -; J gene: TRBJ2-1; clone size: -; CDR3 DNA: TGTGCCACCAGTGACCCATCCCCAGAAAGCTCCTACAATGAGCAGTTCTTC; CDR3 protein: CATSDPSPESSYNEQFF
V gene: TRBV5-4; D gene: TRBD1; J gene: TRBJ1-4; clone size: -; CDR3 DNA: TGTGCCAGCAGCCCGGGACAGGGCGGAAGGGAAAAACTGTTTTTT; CDR3 protein: CASSPGQGGREKLFF
V gene: TRBV5-1; D gene: TRBD1; J gene: TRBJ2-7; clone size: -; CDR3 DNA: TGCGCCAGCAGCTTGGGGACAGGTACCTACGAGCAGTACTTC; CDR3 protein: CASSLGTGTYEQYF
V gene: TRBV30; D gene: TRBD2; J gene: TRBJ2-3; clone size: -; CDR3 DNA: TGTGCCTGGAGGGCGGGGGGTAGTGGAGATACGCAGTATTTT; CDR3 protein: CAWRAGGSGDTQYF
V gene: TRBV29-1; D gene: -; J gene: TRBJ2-5; clone size: -; CDR3 DNA: TGCAGCGTGGAGGGCCCCGGGTCAGAGACCCAGTACTTC; CDR3 protein: CSVEGPGSETQYF
V gene: TRBV15; D gene: -; J gene: TRBJ1-1; clone size: -; CDR3 DNA: TGTGCCACCAGCAGAGATGCGGGGGTCACTGAAGCTTTCTTT; CDR3 protein: CATSRDAGVTEAFF
V gene: TRBV19; D gene: -; J gene: TRBJ1-2; clone size: -; CDR3 DNA: TGTGCCAGTAGTACCCGCGGGCTGGGCTACACCTTC; CDR3 protein: CASSTRGLGYTF
V gene: TRBV9; D gene: TRBD1; J gene: TRBJ2-1; clone size: -; CDR3 DNA: TGTGCCAGCAGCGCCCGGACAGGGGGGGTAAATGAGCAGTTCTTC; CDR3 protein: CASSARTGGVNEQFF
V gene: TRBV29-1; D gene: TRBD1; J gene: TRBJ1-1; clone size: once; CDR3 DNA: TGCAGCGTTGAAGTAAAGGGGGCGAACACTGAAGCTTTCTTT; CDR3 protein: CSVEVKGANTEAFF
V gene: TRBV19; D gene: -; J gene: TRBJ2-1; clone size: -; CDR3 DNA: TGTGCCAGTGGGAGCGGGCGCAGCTCCTACAATGAGCAGTTCTTC; CDR3 protein: CASGSGRSSYNEQFF
V gene: TRBV6-5; D gene: -; J gene: TRBJ2-7; clone size: -; CDR3 DNA: TGTGCCAGCAGCCAAGGAGGGGCCACCTACGAGCAGTACTTC; CDR3 protein: CASSQGGATYEQYF
V gene: TRBV19; D gene: TRBD1; J gene: TRBJ1-4; clone size: -; CDR3 DNA: TGTGCCAGTAGTAACTCAGGGGGCCGGGAAAAACTGTTTTTT; CDR3 protein: CASSNSGGREKLFF
V gene: TRBV7-8; D gene: TRBD1; J gene: TRBJ1-1; clone size: -; CDR3 DNA: TGTGCCAGCAGCTTTCGGGACAGGGGCGGAATCACTGAAGCTTTCTTT; CDR3 protein: CASSFRDRGGITEAFF
V gene: TRBV6-1; D gene: TRBD1; J gene: TRBJ1-1; clone size: once; CDR3 DNA: TGTGCCAGCAGTGAAGGCGGACAGGGGGCTGATGGCACTGAAGCTTTCTTT; CDR3 protein: CASSEGGQGADGTEAFF
V gene: TRBV7-9; D gene: TRBD1; J gene: TRBJ1-4; clone size: -; CDR3 DNA: TGTGCCAGCAGCCCCTCGGTAGGCACAGGGGGAAATGAAAAACTGTTTTTT; CDR3 protein: CASSPSVGTGGNEKLFF
V gene: TRBV18; D gene: -; J gene: TRBJ2-1; clone size: -; CDR3 DNA: TGTGCCAGCTCACCTTCCGCCGGGTCGGGCAATGAGCAGTTCTTC; CDR3 protein: CASSPSAGSGNEQFF
V gene: TRBV30; D gene: -; J gene: TRBJ2-3; clone size: -; CDR3 DNA: TGTGCCTGGAGGGGCGGGGGCACAGATACGCAGTACTTT; CDR3 protein: CAWRGGGTDTQYF
V gene: TRBV5-1; D gene: -; J gene: TRBJ1-2; clone size: -; CDR3 DNA: TGCGCCAGCAGCCCAGACCCGCAGGGATGGTATGGCTACACCTTC; CDR3 protein: CASSPDPQGWYGYTF
V gene: TRBV2; D gene: TRBD1; J gene: TRBJ2-1; clone size: once; CDR3 DNA: TGTGCCAGCAGAACGACAGGGGTCAATGAGCAGTTCTTC; CDR3 protein: CASRTTGVNEQFF
V gene: TRBV13; D gene: -; J gene: TRBJ2-7; clone size: -; CDR3 DNA: TGTGCCAGCAGCTTAGGACACAGCTACGAGCAGTACTTC; CDR3 protein: CASSLGHSYEQYF
V gene: TRBV11-2; D gene: -; J gene: TRBJ1-2; clone size: -; CDR3 DNA: TGTGCCAGCAGCTTAGCGCGGGGGGCCGTAGAGGACACCTTC; CDR3 protein: CASSLARGAVEDTF
V gene: TRBV7-3; D gene: TRBD2; J gene: TRBJ2-7; clone size: -; CDR3 DNA: TGTGCCAGCAGCCTTAGCGGGGGGACAACCTACGAGCAGTACTTC; CDR3 protein: CASSLSGGTTYEQYF
V gene: TRBV5-8; D gene: TRBD1; J gene: TRBJ1-5; clone size: -; CDR3 DNA: TGTGCCAGCAACTCGATTGGGACAGGGGGATCCAATCAGCCCCAGCATTTT; CDR3 protein: CASNSIGTGGSNQPQHF
V gene: TRBV5-5; D gene: TRBD1; J gene: TRBJ2-7; clone size: -; CDR3 DNA: TGTGCCAGCAGCTTTTTCTGGGCAGGGGGTAACTCCTACGAGCAGTACTTC; CDR3 protein: CASSFFWAGGNSYEQYF
V gene: TRBV3-1/TRBV3-2; D gene: TRBD1; J gene: TRBJ2-5; clone size: -; CDR3 DNA: TGTGCCAGCAGCCACCGGACAGGTCAAGAGACCCAGTACTTC; CDR3 protein: CASSHRTGQETQYF
V gene: TRBV19; D gene: TRBD1; J gene: TRBJ1-3; clone size: -; CDR3 DNA: TGTGCCAGTAGTATTGACGCCGGGACAGGGGAACAAAACACCATATATTTT; CDR3 protein: CASSIDAGTGEQNTIYF
V gene: TRBV18; D gene: -; J gene: TRBJ2-7; clone size: -; CDR3 DNA: TGTGCCAGCTCACCAGAGAGGCAGGGCGGGCAGTACTTC; CDR3 protein: CASSPERQGGQYF